The 7 T cell receptor beta chains presented below share a single source sample, sequenced in a study of blood T cell repertoires in COVID-19. Sequencing used immunoSEQ multiplex PCR; TCRdb keeps in-frame clones, though not all of them. The profile shows under 200,000 clones, roughly 93% of them singletons. The sequenced sample consisted of peripheral blood. Receptors originate from a young man with acute or convalescent COVID-19.

This clone has just one count. CDR3 protein: CASSPDGPHGYTF. In DNA form, the CDR3 reads TGTGCCAGCAGCCCCGATGGCCCTCATGGCTACACCTTC. The chain joins TRBV5-4 to TRBJ1-2; D unclear. V dropped 4 bases and J dropped 6 bases, with 13 bases sitting between them. Germline assignment: CDR1 SGHNT and CDR2 YYREEE (reference sequence). The CDR3 totals 13 residues. The full variable domain, in which reference TRBV5-4 and TRBJ1-2 provide the parts outside the CDR3, is ETGVTQSPTHLIKTRGQQVTLRCSSQSGHNTVSWYQQALGQGPQFIFQYYREEENGRGNFPPRFSGLQFPNYSSELNVNALELDDSALYLCASSPDGPHGYTFGSGTRLTVV.

This CDR3 reads CASSPLTSPNEQFF. The CDR3 nucleotides read TGCGCCAGCAGCCCCCTGACTAGCCCCAATGAGCAGTTCTTC. J is TRBJ2-1 and V is TRBV5-1; 7 bases align to TRBD2. The V gene's germline CDR1 is SGHRS and CDR2 YFSETQ. CDR3 length: 14 amino acids. Trimming at V came to 4 bases and at J to 6 bases, leaving 7 bases not matched to a gene.

The chain has TRBV4-1 and TRBJ2-7; a weak D match, TRBD1 (5 bases). Germline assignment: CDR1 MGHRA and CDR2 YSYEKL. V was pared by 0 bases and J by 0 bases, with 15 bases between. The length of the CDR3 is 17 residues. The CDR3 bases are TGCGCCAGCAGCCAAGATATCCGGACAACTATCTCCTACGAGCAGTACTTC. Amino acid sequence: CASSQDIRTTISYEQYF.

This chain connects TRBV5-4 to TRBJ1-1; the D is unclear. V was shortened by 0 bases and J by 1 base, with 7 bases between the two germline ends. The CDR3 sequence is 14 residues long. CDR1 SGHNT and CDR2 YYREEE come from the germline V gene (reference sequence). CDR3: CASSLGRRNTEAFF. For the CDR3, the DNA is TGTGCCAGCAGCTTGGGACGGAGGAACACTGAAGCTTTCTTT.

The V gene is TRBV4-1, the J gene TRBJ2-2; 12 nucleotides match TRBD1. Per the germline V gene, CDR1 is MGHRA and CDR2 is YSYEKL. CDR3 length: 18 amino acids. Losses at the gene ends were 0 bases for V and 6 bases for J; bases not matched to a gene: 8. CDR3 in amino acids: CASSQDHSGQGAAGELFF. In DNA, the CDR3 is TGCGCCAGCAGCCAAGATCACTCGGGACAGGGGGCAGCCGGGGAGCTGTTTTTT.

The chain is built from TRBV9 and TRBJ1-6; 7 bases map to TRBD1. Germline CDR1 and CDR2: SGDLS and YYNGEE. The CDR3 consists of 17 residues. Trimming cost V 4 bases and J 0 bases; bases outside gene matches: 7. CDR3 bases: TGTGCCAGCAGCCCACAGGGGCCGAGCTCCTATAATTCACCCCTCCACTTT. Its protein is CASSPQGPSSYNSPLHF.

V is TRBV5-1 and J is TRBJ1-6, with 8 nucleotides matching TRBD1. This CDR3 is 16 amino acids long. Germline CDR1 reads SGHRS; CDR2 reads YFSETQ. Trimming removed 4 bases from V and 7 bases from J; junction bases left unmatched: 10. CDR3 sequence reads: CASSLGTGGTNSPLHF. CDR3 bases: TGCGCCAGCAGCCTGGGGACAGGAGGAACCAATTCACCCCTCCACTTT.